These 30 T cell receptor beta chains share one sample of origin, sequenced in a study of blood T cell repertoires in COVID-19. Libraries were prepared by immunoSEQ multiplex PCR; TCRdb keeps only in-frame clonotypes and omits some of them. The data contain fewer than 300,000 clones, over 70% of them seen just once; the ten biggest clones take up about 9.1%. Sequencing was performed on peripheral blood. The source is a human donor in a cohort sampled during active COVID-19.

This chain joins TRBV5-6 and TRBJ1-4, with 10 bases fitting TRBD1. Germline trimming cut 0 bases from V and 7 bases from J; bases unmatched to any gene: 3. The length of the CDR3 is 15 residues. Germline loops: CDR1 SGHDT, CDR2 YYEEEE. This chain's CDR3 is CASSLVGTGAEKLFF. The CDR3 region has the DNA TGTGCCAGCAGCTTGGTCGGGACAGGGGCTGAAAAACTGTTTTTT.

The V and J genes are TRBV10-3 and TRBJ1-6; D perhaps matches TRBD1 (5 bases). The CDR3 spans 12 residues. Trimming stripped 10 bases from V and 6 bases from J, with 10 bases between. The germline V gene encodes CDR1 ENHRY and CDR2 SYGVKD. The CDR3 is CATRAVNSPLHF. The CDR3 DNA reads as TGTGCCACCAGGGCGGTTAATTCACCCCTCCACTTT.

This clone was seen many times. The chain links TRBV5-1 to TRBJ1-1, with D uncertain. V was clipped by 0 bases and J by 1 base, with 7 bases between them. Germline CDR1 SGHRS, CDR2 YFSETQ. CDR3 length equals 14 residues. CDR3 residues: CASSLATANTEAFF. In nucleotides, the CDR3 is TGCGCCAGCAGCTTGGCCACAGCGAACACTGAAGCTTTCTTT.

The rearrangement links TRBV3-1 (or the pseudogene TRBV3-2) to TRBJ2-7; 9 bases agree with TRBD2. V was clipped by 4 bases and J by 2 bases; unmatched bases: 9. The germline gives CDR1 LGHDT, CDR2 YNNKEL (reference sequence). This CDR3 spans 16 amino acids. The CDR3: CASSPRALAGTYEQYF. The CDR3 DNA reads as TGTGCCAGCAGCCCCCGGGCGCTAGCGGGAACCTACGAGCAGTACTTC.

This clone has more than one count but fewer than ten. This chain links TRBV4-1 with TRBJ2-3; a weak D match, TRBD2 (6 bases). This CDR3 spans 17 amino acids. Trimming removed 1 base at V and 0 bases at J, with 14 bases between. CDR1 is MGHRA, CDR2 YSYEKL, per germline. The CDR3 loop reads CASSQVWRDSSTDTQYF. The CDR3 region has the DNA TGCGCCAGCAGCCAAGTCTGGCGGGATTCTAGCACAGATACGCAGTATTTT.

This clone was counted once. The chain is built from TRBV5-1 and TRBJ1-6; the match to TRBD1 covers 7 bases. CDR3 size: 16 residues. After removal of 4 bases from V and 4 bases from J, the junction contained 8 bases not matched to a gene. CDR1 is SGHRS and CDR2 is YFSETQ in the germline V gene. The CDR3 DNA is TGCGCCAGCAGCACACGCCCGGGACAGTATAATTCACCCCTCCACTTT. It is translated as CASSTRPGQYNSPLHF.

Points on this clone: Other DNA sequences in this specimen translate into the identical CDR3. J is TRBJ2-7 and V is TRBV7-2; TRBD1 aligns across 9 bases. The CDR3 totals 14 residues. V shed 5 bases, J shed 2 bases, and the junction held 4 bases outside the gene matches. In germline, CDR1 is SGHTA, CDR2 FQGNSA. The CDR3 DNA reads as TGTGCCAGCAGCAGGGACAGGGTGGCCTACGAGCAGTACTTC. Translation: CASSRDRVAYEQYF.

This clone appeared a few times. The chain joins TRBV10-2 to TRBJ1-6; 10 positions agree with TRBD1. Germline V gene data show CDR1 as WSHSY and CDR2 as SAAADI. The V and J ends lost 2 bases and 9 bases, in that order; junction bases with no gene match: 7. The CDR3 sequence is 16 residues long. CDR3 in amino acids: CASSELRQGAGSPLHF. CDR3 nucleotide sequence: TGCGCCAGCAGTGAGCTAAGACAGGGGGCCGGTTCACCCCTCCACTTT.

The chain's CDR3 is CASSPTQGYQETQYF. CDR3 bases: TGTGCCAGCTCACCAACACAGGGGTACCAAGAGACCCAGTACTTC. The chain employs TRBV18 and TRBJ2-5; TRBD1 aligns across 7 bases. The CDR3 spans 15 residues. Germline V gene sequence: CDR1 KGHSH, CDR2 LQKENI. J lost 0 bases, V lost 2 bases, and 3 bases had no gene match.

This clone was observed once. The rearrangement joins TRBV12-5 to TRBJ2-3; 12 bases align to TRBD1. The CDR3 totals 16 residues. Germline CDR1 is LGHNT and CDR2 is FRNRAP. With 2 bases clipped from V and 3 bases from J, the junction kept 3 bases outside the gene matches. For the CDR3, the DNA is TGTGCTAGTGGTTTGTTGGGACAGGGGGCTACAGATACGCAGTATTTT. It specifies CASGLLGQGATDTQYF. Full variable domain (remainder filled in from reference TRBV12-5 and TRBJ2-3): DARVTQTPRHKVTEMGQEVTMRCQPILGHNTVFWYRQTMMQGLELLAYFRNRAPLDDSGMPKDRFSAEMPDATLATLKIQPSEPRDSAVYFCASGLLGQGATDTQYFGPGTRLTVL.

Comment on this clone: Different DNA sequences within this sample yield the same CDR3. The chain combines TRBV5-1 with TRBJ1-1; D perhaps matches TRBD1 (5 bases). Trimming stripped 2 bases from V and 0 bases from J, with 5 bases between. This CDR3 is built from 13 residues. Germline V gene data show CDR1 as SGHRS and CDR2 as YFSETQ. CDR3 sequence (DNA): TGCGCCAGCAGCTTAGGGGTGAACACTGAAGCTTTCTTT. Amino acid sequence: CASSLGVNTEAFF.

This clone was found once. The rearrangement joins TRBV6-5 to TRBJ2-7; 9 bases align to TRBD1. The V gene's germline CDR1 is MNHEY and CDR2 SVGAGI. The CDR3 extends over 15 amino acids. The V segment lost 2 bases and the J segment 5 bases; nucleotides outside the gene matches: 7. This CDR3 reads CASSYGTQGANEQYF. CDR3 sequence (DNA): TGTGCCAGCAGTTACGGGACACAGGGGGCGAACGAGCAGTACTTC.

The chain has TRBV12-5 and TRBJ2-1, with 7 bases aligning to TRBD2. V shed 6 bases and J 8 bases; nucleotides not matched to a gene: 13. Germline loops: CDR1 LGHNT, CDR2 FRNRAP. This CDR3 spans 15 amino acids. Here the CDR3 DNA reads TGTGCTAGTGGGCCCCCGGGACTATTTCTCCATGAGCAGTTCTTC. This codes for CASGPPGLFLHEQFF.

This clone was observed a handful of times. The gene calls are TRBV5-1 and TRBJ1-6, with D uncertain. The CDR3 contains 12 residues. Germline CDR1 is SGHRS and CDR2 is YFSETQ. Trimming removed 0 bases from V and 15 bases from J, with 10 bases in between. The CDR3 DNA sequence: TGCGCCAGCAGCTTGGTCCCTGACATCCTCCACTTT. Protein: CASSLVPDILHF.

V and J are TRBV11-3 and TRBJ2-5, with 10 bases fitting TRBD2. The germline V gene encodes CDR1 SGHNT and CDR2 YENEEA. This CDR3 spans 15 amino acids. J was trimmed by 5 bases and V by 4 bases; bases with no gene match: 7. For the CDR3, the DNA is TGTGCCAGCAGCTACAGCGGGAGGGCCGGGGAGACCCAGTACTTC. Translated: CASSYSGRAGETQYF.

V usage is TRBV2 and J usage is TRBJ2-7; 8 nucleotides align to TRBD1. Germline-derived CDR1 and CDR2 are SNHLY and FYNNEI. V was pared by 7 bases and J by 8 bases, with 10 bases of the junction left unmatched. This CDR3 is 13 amino acids long. CDR3 sequence reads: CASTPGQATKQYF. Here the CDR3 DNA reads TGTGCCAGCACACCGGGACAGGCAACTAAGCAGTACTTC.

This chain links TRBV6-5 with TRBJ1-5; tentatively, D is TRBD1 (5 bases). Germline V gives CDR1 MNHEY, CDR2 SVGAGI. The CDR3 has 13 amino acids. The V end lost 7 bases, the J end lost 4 bases, and 11 bases lay between the germline ends. The CDR3 reads CASTGGKNQPQHF. The CDR3, as DNA: TGTGCCAGCACCGGGGGGAAAAATCAGCCCCAGCATTTT.

CDR3 region: CASSLAGRATGELFF. As DNA, the CDR3 is TGTGCCAGCAGCTTAGCCGGGAGGGCCACCGGGGAGCTGTTTTTT. The J gene is TRBJ2-2, the V gene TRBV7-6; 8 bases are shared with TRBD2. CDR1 and CDR2 from the germline V gene are SGHVS and FNYEAQ. This CDR3 has 15 amino acids. Unmatched junction bases numbered 1, after V lost 0 bases and J lost 4 bases.

The CDR3 reads CASSPLGQGTPYEQYF. As DNA, the CDR3 is TGTGCCAGCTCACCCTTAGGACAGGGGACCCCCTACGAGCAGTACTTC. The rearrangement uses TRBV18 and TRBJ2-7, with TRBD1 matching over 9 bases. The CDR3 runs 16 residues. The V segment lost 3 bases and the J segment 2 bases; nucleotides outside the gene matches: 8. Germline V gene data show CDR1 as KGHSH and CDR2 as LQKENI.

J is TRBJ1-6 and V is TRBV28; 9 bases agree with TRBD1. The CDR3 sequence is 15 residues long. The ends lost 6 bases at V and 8 bases at J; junction bases unmatched: 8. Germline values: CDR1 MDHEN, CDR2 SYDVKM. The DNA of the CDR3 is TGTGCCAGCAGACCGGACAGGGGAAGGTATTCACCCCTCCACTTT. Amino acid sequence: CASRPDRGRYSPLHF.

A single count supports this clone. V usage is TRBV7-9 and J usage is TRBJ2-7, with 8 bases lining up with TRBD1. There are 19 residues in the CDR3. The germline V gene has CDR1 SEHNR and CDR2 FQNEAQ (reference sequence). Trimming at V came to 0 bases and at J to 2 bases, leaving 15 bases not matched to a gene. CDR3 loop: CASSLALVTGANYTYEQYF. In DNA form, the CDR3 reads TGTGCCAGCAGCTTAGCGCTTGTGACAGGGGCGAACTATACCTACGAGCAGTACTTC.

The V gene is TRBV11-1, the J gene TRBJ2-7, with 8 bases fitting TRBD1. The germline gives CDR1 SGHAT, CDR2 FQDESV (reference sequence). The CDR3 is 13 residues long. Trimming at V came to 7 bases and at J to 12 bases, leaving 14 bases not matched to a gene. In DNA form, the CDR3 reads TGTGCCAGCACCTTGGGGGACAGGAGGACATTGTACTTC. Amino acids: CASTLGDRRTLYF. Full variable domain (outside the CDR3, taken from reference TRBV11-1 and TRBJ2-7): EAEVAQSPRYKITEKSQAVAFWCDPISGHATLYWYRQILGQGPELLVQFQDESVVDDSQLPKDRFSAERLKGVDSTLKIQPAELGDSAMYLCASTLGDRRTLYFGPGTRLTVT.

The chain is built from TRBV10-3 and TRBJ1-5; 9 bases agree with TRBD1. CDR1 ENHRY and CDR2 SYGVKD come from the germline V gene. The CDR3 has 13 residues. Unmatched junction bases numbered 7, after V lost 10 bases and J lost 6 bases. Here the CDR3 DNA reads TGTGCCACCCAACAGGGGGCGGGTCAGCCCCAGCATTTT. Its protein is CATQQGAGQPQHF.

The V gene is TRBV10-3, the J gene TRBJ2-5; unclear D gene. The CDR3 extends over 13 amino acids. The germline gives CDR1 ENHRY, CDR2 SYGVKD. Between the trimmed V and J ends, which lost 2 bases and 1 base, there was a span of 5 bases. As DNA, the CDR3 is TGTGCCATCAGTGAGACGGTCCAAGAGACCCAGTACTTC. Protein product: CAISETVQETQYF.

This clone has just a few counts. The chain has TRBV6-5 and TRBJ1-2; 7 nucleotides align to TRBD1. CDR1 and CDR2 from the germline V gene are MNHEY and SVGAGI. This CDR3 has 13 amino acids. V lost 10 bases and J lost 4; bases outside the gene matches: 9. The CDR3 DNA sequence: TGTGCCATCAAACTGACAGGGACCTATGGCTACACCTTC. This translates into CAIKLTGTYGYTF.

The chain links TRBV7-9 to TRBJ1-2; TRBD1 matches at 7 bases. Germline V gene sequence: CDR1 SEHNR, CDR2 FQNEAQ (reference sequence). Trimming at V came to 5 bases and at J to 5 bases, leaving 11 bases not matched to a gene. CDR3 size: 15 residues. The CDR3 here is CASSPPDRVVYGYTF. The CDR3 coding sequence is TGTGCCAGCAGCCCCCCAGACAGGGTTGTGTATGGCTACACCTTC.

This rearrangement joins TRBV5-1 to TRBJ1-1; D not certain. The CDR3 is made up of 12 amino acids. In germline, CDR1 is SGHRS, CDR2 YFSETQ. Trimming pared 5 bases from V and 0 bases from J, leaving 5 bases between. The CDR3: CASRQMNTEAFF. The CDR3 bases are TGCGCCAGCAGACAGATGAACACTGAAGCTTTCTTT.

This rearrangement joins TRBV19 to TRBJ2-2, with a possible D match to TRBD1 (5 bases). The CDR3 spans 14 residues. Germline V lookup: CDR1 LNHDA, CDR2 SQIVND (reference sequence). With 3 bases removed from V and 4 bases from J, the gap between germline ends came to 9 bases. The CDR3 region has the DNA TGTGCCAGTAGTATTGTGACAGTCACCGGGGAGCTGTTTTTT. Translating gives CASSIVTVTGELFF. The variable domain in full, completed from reference TRBV19 and TRBJ2-2, reads DGGITQSPKYLFRKEGQNVTLSCEQNLNHDAMYWYRQDPGQGLRLIYYSQIVNDFQKGDIAEGYSVSREKKESFPLTVTSAQKNPTAFYLCASSIVTVTGELFFGEGSRLTVL.

This rearrangement joins TRBV7-9 to TRBJ1-1; D may be TRBD1 (6 bases). Germline CDR1 SEHNR, CDR2 FQNEAQ (reference sequence). The CDR3 is 13 residues long. V dropped 5 bases and J dropped 6 bases, with 13 bases sitting between them. CDR3 region: CASSTDAGAEAFF. The DNA of the CDR3 is TGTGCCAGCAGCACGGACGCAGGGGCTGAAGCTTTCTTT.

This chain uses TRBV9 with TRBJ2-1, with 10 nucleotides matching TRBD2. The CDR3 runs 17 residues. The trim removed 1 base at V and 7 bases at J, leaving 11 bases unmatched. CDR1 and CDR2 from the germline V gene are SGDLS and YYNGEE. Here the CDR3 DNA reads TGTGCCAGCAGCGTACAAGCTCGAGCGGGAGGGGGTAATGAGCAGTTCTTC. Translated: CASSVQARAGGGNEQFF.